This T cell receptor beta chain was identified during a study of identical twins. The cDNA had a unique molecular identifier and a template-switch universal primer site. TCRdb called the 5' RACE reads again in MiXCR, with one record for every CDR3 protein. The sample carries 120,000 to 150,000 distinct CDR3 sequences, around 3.5% recorded once. Germline values: CDR1 LGHDT, CDR2 YNNKEL (reference sequence). The CDR3 loop spans 15 amino acids. Trimming removed 3 bases at V and 2 bases at J, with 13 bases between. Source material: memory T cells sorted from blood. The receptor's source is a young man in good health. J is TRBJ2-5 and V is TRBV3-1; the D is unclear. The CDR3 nucleotides are TGTGCCAGCAGCCAGGGTACGCTCGGACAAGAGACCCAGTACTTC. Translated: CASSQGTLGQETQYF.